The clone carrying this T cell receptor (beta chain) was seen at least ten times. What it binds is unknown. The sample is drawn from a study of human T cells and chemical hapten exposure. Study as a whole: For sensitization, 2% DPC was applied to a roughly 2 cm by roughly 2 cm patch of upper inner arm skin. Each patient's scalp received weekly diphenylcyclopropenone throughout the approximately 25-week study.

A single record per CDR3 protein comes from TCRdb applying MiXCR to the RACE reads. The table lists about 110,000 distinct CDR3 sequences, roughly 9.6% of them singletons. Time point described: patch test 1, 2 weeks after DPC sensitization. This sample's treatment: therapeutic diphenylcyclopropenone sensitization with weekly scalp DPC. This CDR3 has 19 residues. Trimming cost V 6 bases and J 0 bases, with 24 bases left between them. CDR1 and CDR2 from the germline V gene are WSHSY and SAAADI. Study-wide findings and caveats: Compared with pre-sensitization or healthy control sets, expanded TCRs clustered more.

The sequence was obtained from a woman aged 40 to 50 with alopecia areata. Some clones in this sample may be carry-over from other donors' samples. The rearrangement joins TRBV10-2 to TRBJ1-3; a weak D match, TRBD1 (5 bases). Sequences were derived from whole blood, sampled in connection with sensitization to the hapten diphenylcyclopropenone (DPC). The CDR3 nucleotides are TGCGCCAGCAGCGCTAAAGGACCCTTCGGGGCTCTCTCTGGAAACACCATATATTTT. Its translation: CASSAKGPFGALSGNTIYF.